This TCR beta chain was captured in a study of cytomegalovirus exposure and HLA in healthy donors. Across the study: Inside one of the first data releases sat around 77 million unique TCRs taken from HLA-typed donors. Overall study results and limits: Among CMV-associated TCR beta chains, most appeared HLA-restricted in a later analysis. Among TCR sequences, most were rare, though some public TCRs appeared in many donors.

The CDR3 contains 16 residues. Deletions cut 4 bases from V and 3 bases from J, with 16 bases between. Germline CDR1 and CDR2: SGHRS and YFSETQ. The PCR had 60 Vbeta and 13 Jbeta primers. Some clones are missing from TCRdb's copy, which holds only in-frame ones; the method was immunoSEQ multiplex PCR. The table records about 140,000 clones, approximately 80% of them present only once. Points on this clone: Antigen unknown.

Specimen: PBMCs. The chain recombines TRBV5-1 with TRBJ1-4, with D possibly being TRBD1 (6 bases). The source of this sequence is a woman aged 45-65 years in good health and CMV-seropositive. The DNA for the CDR3 is TGCGCCAGCAGCACGGGGGGCAGCCCTCCTAATGAAAAACTGTTTTTT. The encoded protein is CASSTGGSPPNEKLFF.